This TCR beta chain was identified in a study of response to subunit inactivated influenza vaccine (dated by TCRdb to the late 2010s). Regarding the complete study: The study used deep quantitative T cell receptor repertoire profiling to track responses to a trivalent subunit inactivated influenza vaccine.

Overall study results and their limits: It was suggested by the authors that each seasonal influenza vaccination may recruit only a limited number of new T cells.

Library construction relied on RT-PCR. Sequencing took place on an Illumina HiSeq 2500. TCRdb reprocessing: public reads trimmed at Q25 with fastp, clones called with MiXCR, in-frame beta chains kept. All rows with the same CDR3 protein become a single entry with the most common DNA and genes. In this sample the table shows roughly 500,000 distinct CDR3 sequences, about 17% of which occur a single time. The top ten constitute less than 4% of the sample. The germline V end is reduced by 1 base and the J end by 4 bases; junction bases left unmatched: 4. There are 14 amino acids in the CDR3, from cysteine to phenylalanine inclusive. The read is trimmed to its CDR3 DNA, 42 bases read in frame from base 1. The germline V gene (reference sequence) sets CDR1 to DFQATT and CDR2 to SNEGSKA. Worth noting for this clonotype: No cognate antigen has been identified for it. Base-call qualities are not available, and no considerably larger clone is one nucleotide away.

The chain links TRBV20-1 with TRBJ1-5, with TRBD1 matching 7 junction bases. The source material was CD4+ T cells sorted from PBMCs, sampled around 25 months after vaccination. The source of this sequence is a man aged 50 to 75 who received an inactivated influenza vaccine. Donor details come from another sample of the same person, matched by shared clones. The CDR3 protein: CSARGQGVNQPQHF. The DNA sequence reads TGCAGTGCTAGAGGGCAGGGGGTTAATCAGCCCCAGCATTTT.